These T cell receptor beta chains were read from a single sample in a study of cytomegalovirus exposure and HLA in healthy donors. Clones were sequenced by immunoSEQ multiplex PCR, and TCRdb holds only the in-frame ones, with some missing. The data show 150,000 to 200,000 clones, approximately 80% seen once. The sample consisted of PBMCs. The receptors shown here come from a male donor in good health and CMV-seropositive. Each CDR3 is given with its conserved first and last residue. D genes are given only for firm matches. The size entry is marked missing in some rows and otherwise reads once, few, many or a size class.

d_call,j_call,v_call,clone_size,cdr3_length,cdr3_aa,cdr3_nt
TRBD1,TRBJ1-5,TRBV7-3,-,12,CANGQGTQPQHF,TGTGCCAACGGACAGGGAACTCAGCCCCAGCATTTT
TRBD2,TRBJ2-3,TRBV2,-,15,CASRGLAVIGDTQYF,TGTGCCAGCAGGGGGCTAGCGGTAATCGGAGATACGCAGTATTTT
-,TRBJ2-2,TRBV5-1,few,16,CASSLDGQLVTGELFF,TGCGCCAGCAGCTTGGATGGGCAATTGGTCACCGGGGAGCTGTTTTTT
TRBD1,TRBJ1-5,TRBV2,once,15,CASSDSGQGYQPQHF,TGTGCCAGCAGTGATAGTGGACAGGGTTATCAGCCCCAGCATTTT
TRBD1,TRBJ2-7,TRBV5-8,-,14,CASSGQGITYEQYF,TGTGCCAGCAGTGGACAGGGGATAACCTACGAGCAGTACTTC
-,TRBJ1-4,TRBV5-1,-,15,CASSWTSGEGEKLFF,TGCGCCAGCAGCTGGACCTCAGGGGAAGGGGAAAAACTGTTTTTT
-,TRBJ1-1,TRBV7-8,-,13,CASSLTDNTEAFF,TGTGCCAGCAGCTTGACAGATAACACTGAAGCTTTCTTT
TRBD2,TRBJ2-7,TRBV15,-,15,CATSSRALAGAQQYF,TGTGCCACCAGCAGCCGGGCACTAGCGGGAGCTCAGCAGTACTTC
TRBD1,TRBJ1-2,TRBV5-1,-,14,CASRDRGRLAGYTF,TGCGCCAGCAGGGACAGGGGGCGTCTTGCGGGCTACACCTTC
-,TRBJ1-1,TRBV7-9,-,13,CASVGGWYTEAFF,TGTGCCAGCGTGGGAGGGTGGTACACTGAAGCTTTCTTT